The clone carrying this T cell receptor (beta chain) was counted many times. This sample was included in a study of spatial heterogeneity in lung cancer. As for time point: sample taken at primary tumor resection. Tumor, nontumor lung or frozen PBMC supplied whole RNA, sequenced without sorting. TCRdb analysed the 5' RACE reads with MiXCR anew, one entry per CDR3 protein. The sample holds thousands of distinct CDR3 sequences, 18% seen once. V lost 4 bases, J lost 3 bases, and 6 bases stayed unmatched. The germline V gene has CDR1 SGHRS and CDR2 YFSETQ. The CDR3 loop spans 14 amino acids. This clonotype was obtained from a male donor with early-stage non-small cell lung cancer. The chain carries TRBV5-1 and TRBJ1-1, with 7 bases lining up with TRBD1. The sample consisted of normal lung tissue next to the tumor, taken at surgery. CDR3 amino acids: CASSTRQGDTEAFF. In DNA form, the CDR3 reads TGCGCCAGCAGCACTCGACAGGGCGACACTGAAGCTTTCTTT. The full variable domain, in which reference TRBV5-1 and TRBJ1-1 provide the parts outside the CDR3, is KAGVTQTPRYLIKTRGQQVTLSCSPISGHRSVSWYQQTPGQGLQFLFEYFSETQRNKGNFPGRFSGRQFSNSRSEMNVSTLELGDSALYLCASSTRQGDTEAFFGQGTRLTVV.